The rows below give T cell receptor beta chains drawn from one sample of a study of OX40 agonist ivuxolimab in advanced cancers. The repertoire was sequenced with immunoSEQ multiplex PCR; TCRdb's copy has only in-frame clones and lacks some. The data show about 52,000 clones, 70% to 90% seen once. This sample comprised CD4+ or CD8+ T cells sorted from blood, obtained in a trial of the OX40 agonist ivuxolimab. These receptors came from an adult with an advanced solid tumor such as melanoma, head and neck, liver or kidney cancer. CDR3s include the opening cysteine and the closing phenylalanine or tryptophan. The D gene is left open where the match is weak. Clone sizes are given selectively: once, few, many, or a class where the clone is expanded.

D gene: TRBD1; V gene: TRBV10-2; clone size: -; J gene: TRBJ1-6; CDR3 protein: CASRDSHNSPLHF; CDR3 DNA: TGCGCCAGCCGGGACAGCCATAATTCACCCCTCCACTTT
D gene: TRBD1; V gene: TRBV4-1; clone size: once; J gene: TRBJ1-3; CDR3 protein: CASSRLLQGANGNTIYF; CDR3 DNA: TGCGCCAGCAGCCGATTACTACAGGGGGCGAATGGAAACACCATATATTTT
D gene: -; V gene: TRBV5-8; clone size: -; J gene: TRBJ1-4; CDR3 protein: CASSLTGTGGEKLFF; CDR3 DNA: TGTGCCAGCAGCCTGACCGGGACGGGTGGAGAAAAACTGTTTTTT
D gene: -; V gene: TRBV19; clone size: -; J gene: TRBJ2-3; CDR3 protein: CASSIMGTDTQYF; CDR3 DNA: TGTGCCAGTAGTATCATGGGGACAGATACGCAGTATTTT
D gene: -; V gene: TRBV11-2; clone size: -; J gene: TRBJ1-6; CDR3 protein: CASSRGAGNSPLHF; CDR3 DNA: TGTGCCAGCAGCCGAGGAGCGGGGAATTCACCCCTCCACTTT
D gene: -; V gene: TRBV9; clone size: -; J gene: TRBJ2-3; CDR3 protein: CASSVNTDTQYF; CDR3 DNA: TGTGCCAGCAGCGTTAACACAGATACGCAGTATTTT
D gene: TRBD1; V gene: TRBV28; clone size: -; J gene: TRBJ2-1; CDR3 protein: CASSSGTGTYNEQFF; CDR3 DNA: TGTGCCAGCAGTTCCGGGACAGGCACCTACAATGAGCAGTTCTTC
D gene: -; V gene: TRBV10-1; clone size: -; J gene: TRBJ2-5; CDR3 protein: CASSESGRGQETQYF; CDR3 DNA: TGCGCCAGCAGTGAGTCGGGAAGGGGGCAAGAGACCCAGTACTTC
D gene: -; V gene: TRBV9; clone size: -; J gene: TRBJ1-1; CDR3 protein: CASSPPSWGVTEAFF; CDR3 DNA: TGTGCCAGCAGCCCACCCTCTTGGGGGGTCACTGAAGCTTTCTTT
D gene: -; V gene: TRBV6-6; clone size: -; J gene: TRBJ1-1; CDR3 protein: CASSRQRYTEAFF; CDR3 DNA: TGTGCCAGCAGTCGACAGAGGTATACTGAAGCTTTCTTT
D gene: TRBD1; V gene: TRBV5-5; clone size: -; J gene: TRBJ2-5; CDR3 protein: CASSFLPGGQGTQETQYF; CDR3 DNA: TGTGCCAGCAGCTTCCTCCCTGGGGGACAGGGAACCCAAGAGACCCAGTACTTC
D gene: -; V gene: TRBV9; clone size: -; J gene: TRBJ2-7; CDR3 protein: CASSALYGEQYF; CDR3 DNA: TGTGCCAGCAGCGCCCTTTATGGGGAGCAGTACTTC
D gene: TRBD1; V gene: TRBV11-2; clone size: -; J gene: TRBJ2-7; CDR3 protein: CASSSTSGTGGAYEQYF; CDR3 DNA: TGTGCCAGCAGCTCAACGTCCGGGACAGGGGGCGCCTACGAGCAGTACTTC
D gene: TRBD1; V gene: TRBV10-3; clone size: -; J gene: TRBJ2-1; CDR3 protein: CAISEPGQINEQFF; CDR3 DNA: TGTGCCATCAGTGAGCCGGGACAGATCAATGAGCAGTTCTTC
D gene: -; V gene: TRBV28; clone size: once; J gene: TRBJ1-2; CDR3 protein: CASSKLGHDYGYTF; CDR3 DNA: TGTGCCAGCAGCAAACTGGGACATGACTATGGCTACACCTTC
D gene: TRBD1; V gene: TRBV4-1; clone size: -; J gene: TRBJ2-2; CDR3 protein: CASSQAGTALTGELFF; CDR3 DNA: TGCGCCAGCAGCCAAGCCGGGACAGCGTTAACCGGGGAGCTGTTTTTT
D gene: -; V gene: TRBV5-1; clone size: -; J gene: TRBJ1-4; CDR3 protein: CASSLVPSGATNEKLFF; CDR3 DNA: TGCGCCAGCAGCTTGGTCCCATCGGGGGCAACTAATGAAAAACTGTTTTTT
D gene: -; V gene: TRBV7-9; clone size: few; J gene: TRBJ1-5; CDR3 protein: CASSLEGGYQPQHF; CDR3 DNA: TGTGCCAGCAGCTTAGAAGGAGGGTACCAGCCCCAGCATTTT
D gene: -; V gene: TRBV19; clone size: -; J gene: TRBJ1-2; CDR3 protein: CASEDGGWGGYTF; CDR3 DNA: TGTGCCAGCGAGGACGGGGGCTGGGGTGGCTACACCTTC
D gene: TRBD2; V gene: TRBV30; clone size: -; J gene: TRBJ2-1; CDR3 protein: CAWIGGGYNEQFF; CDR3 DNA: TGTGCCTGGATTGGCGGGGGGTACAATGAGCAGTTCTTC
D gene: -; V gene: TRBV11-2; clone size: few; J gene: TRBJ2-6; CDR3 protein: CASSLPQVGSGANVLTF; CDR3 DNA: TGTGCCAGCAGCCTCCCCCAAGTAGGCTCTGGGGCCAACGTCCTGACTTTC
D gene: -; V gene: TRBV19; clone size: -; J gene: TRBJ1-3; CDR3 protein: CASSRGLSSGNTIYF; CDR3 DNA: TGTGCCAGTTCCCGGGGCCTGAGCTCTGGAAACACCATATATTTT
D gene: TRBD1; V gene: TRBV7-9; clone size: -; J gene: TRBJ1-6; CDR3 protein: CASSQFRGALNSPLHF; CDR3 DNA: TGTGCCAGCAGCCAATTCAGGGGGGCTCTTAATTCACCCCTCCACTTT
D gene: -; V gene: TRBV18; clone size: -; J gene: TRBJ1-1; CDR3 protein: CASSLGVMNTEAFF; CDR3 DNA: TGTGCCAGCTCACTAGGGGTGATGAACACTGAAGCTTTCTTT